The 23 T cell receptor beta chains below all came from one sample that was sequenced in a study of metastatic and nonmetastatic thyroid tumors. No patient received treatment before thyroid surgery. TCRdb re-called the PCR reads via MiXCR. The sample lists 30,000 to 40,000 clones, roughly a sixth occurring once. Sequencing was done on a sample of blood. The receptors were gathered from a male donor with papillary thyroid cancer or a benign thyroid nodule (not recorded which). Some clones in this sample may be carry-over from other donors' samples.

This clone has more than one count but fewer than ten. The V call is TRBV6-1, the J call TRBJ2-1, with D perhaps TRBD2 (6 bases). Germline V lookup: CDR1 MNHNS, CDR2 SASEGT. Trimming stripped 0 bases from V and 9 bases from J, with 6 bases between. The CDR3 has 12 residues. CDR3 DNA sequence: TGTGCCAGCAGTGAAGCGGGAGGTGAGCAGTTCTTC. It yields the protein CASSEAGGEQFF.

This clone occurred many times. The V call is TRBV7-9, the J call TRBJ2-5, with D perhaps matching TRBD1 (5 bases). The CDR3 sequence is 15 residues long. V lost 5 bases, J lost 0 bases, and 13 bases lay in between. CDR1 is SEHNR and CDR2 is FQNEAQ in the germline V gene (reference sequence). In DNA, the CDR3 is TGTGCCAGCAGCCCCCAGGGTCTGTACCAAGAGACCCAGTACTTC. The encoded protein is CASSPQGLYQETQYF.

This clone is medium-sized. This chain connects TRBV12-3 or TRBV12-4 to TRBJ2-2; D remains unclear. V gave up 5 bases and J gave up 3 bases, with 7 bases separating them. CDR3 length: 13 amino acids. The CDR3 DNA reads as TGTGCCAGCAGTAGGAGCGACACCGGGGAGCTGTTTTTT. This sequence encodes CASSRSDTGELFF.

Comment on this clone: No conserved phenylalanine or tryptophan is present at the end of the CDR3, so a read error is the likely explanation. No DNA is shown, since the ends of the CDR3 on it are uncertain; the CDR3 is the one TCRdb lists. The chain couples TRBV6-2 or TRBV6-3 to TRBJ2-1; the table names TRBD2, a call not compared with the DNA. Termini included, the CDR3 measures 15 amino acids. Looked up from germline, CDR1 is MNHEY and CDR2 is SVGEGT. The CDR3 protein is CASTRNRAGALEEFL.

This clone was detected ten times or more. The chain couples TRBV12-3 or TRBV12-4 to TRBJ2-1, with a weak D call TRBD2 (6 bases). This CDR3 is 12 amino acids long. The V and J ends lost 8 bases and 4 bases respectively, with 9 bases between them. The CDR3 DNA reads as TGTGCCAGCGGAGGAGGGTACAATGAGCAGTTCTTC. It is translated as CASGGGYNEQFF.

DNA of the CDR3: TGTGCCAGCAGCGTTGGTCCGGGACTAACCTACGAGCAGTACTTC. Amino acids: CASSVGPGLTYEQYF. The rearrangement links TRBV9 to TRBJ2-7; 7 bases match TRBD2. The CDR3 is 15 residues long. V lost 2 bases and J lost 2; bases outside the gene matches: 7. Germline assignment: CDR1 SGDLS and CDR2 YYNGEE.

Many counts were recorded for this clone. The genes are TRBV12-3 or TRBV12-4 and TRBJ2-1; D remains unclear. CDR3 length: 15 amino acids. Trimming stripped 3 bases from V and 5 bases from J, with 14 bases between. As DNA, the CDR3 is TGTGCCAGCAGTTTGGGAAGGGTATGGGACAATGAGCAGTTCTTC. Translating gives CASSLGRVWDNEQFF.

This clone was detected ten times or more. The chain recombines TRBV28 with TRBJ2-3, with 8 bases lining up with TRBD2. The length of the CDR3 is 15 residues. J gave up 1 base and V 3 bases, and 3 bases lay outside the gene matches. Germline CDR1 reads MDHEN; CDR2 reads SYDVKM. In DNA form, the CDR3 reads TGTGCCAGCAGTTTGGGGCGGGAGGGCACAGATACGCAGTATTTT. Protein sequence: CASSLGREGTDTQYF. Full variable domain (outside the CDR3, taken from reference TRBV28 and TRBJ2-3): DVKVTQSSRYLVKRTGEKVFLECVQDMDHENMFWYRQDPGLGLRLIYFSYDVKMKEKGDIPEGYSVSREKKERFSLILESASTNQTSMYLCASSLGREGTDTQYFGPGTRLTVL.

This clone was found many times. J is TRBJ2-1 and V is TRBV7-6; 8 bases fit TRBD2. This CDR3 has 14 amino acids. With V trimmed by 5 bases and J by 8 bases, 8 bases remained unmatched. Germline V gives CDR1 SGHVS, CDR2 FNYEAQ. This CDR3 is CASSLSGTRDEQFF. CDR3 nucleotides: TGTGCCAGCAGCCTTAGCGGGACTCGCGATGAGCAGTTCTTC.

The chain links TRBV5-1 to TRBJ2-7, with 9 bases matching TRBD1. This CDR3 contains 18 residues. Per the germline V gene, CDR1 is SGHRS and CDR2 is YFSETQ. Trimming at V came to 4 bases and at J to 3 bases, leaving 17 bases not matched to a gene. The CDR3: CASSKGQGPRAADYEQYF. In DNA form, the CDR3 reads TGCGCCAGCAGCAAAGGACAGGGGCCGAGAGCAGCCGACTACGAGCAGTACTTC.

The V call is TRBV2, the J call TRBJ1-2; D is unclear. Looked up from germline, CDR1 is SNHLY and CDR2 is FYNNEI. CDR3 length: 13 residues. V gave up 4 bases and J gave up 4 bases, with 10 bases separating them. CDR3 sequence reads: CASSAAAVYGYTF. As DNA, the CDR3 is TGTGCCAGCAGTGCAGCGGCAGTCTATGGCTACACCTTC.

As for this clone: The missing conserved phenylalanine or tryptophan at the end of this CDR3 makes a read error likely. The CDR3 region is CASSLGAGNQPQHV. The CDR3 bases are TGTGCCAGCAGCTTAGGGGCAGGCAATCAGCCCCAGCATGTT. The V gene is TRBV7-8, the J gene TRBJ1-5; unclear D gene. The CDR3 contains 14 residues. Germline V gene lookup returns CDR1 SGHVS and CDR2 FQNEAQ. V was trimmed by 1 base and J by 2 bases, leaving 6 bases between them.

This clone was recorded at least ten times. The gene calls are TRBV7-6 and TRBJ2-1; 10 nucleotides match TRBD2. V gave up 3 bases and J gave up 0 bases; unmatched junction bases: 11. This CDR3 comprises 19 residues. Looked up from germline, CDR1 is SGHVS and CDR2 is FNYEAQ. In DNA form, the CDR3 reads TGTGCCAGCAGCTTTGGAGCGGGAGGGCCTAGGAGCTCCTACAATGAGCAGTTCTTC. This gives the protein CASSFGAGGPRSSYNEQFF.

This clone was found many times. V and J are TRBV9 and TRBJ2-3; D may correspond to TRBD1 or TRBD2 (5 bases each). The ends were cut back, 3 bases at V and 12 bases at J, with 20 bases in the middle. The CDR3 consists of 14 residues. Germline V gene sequence: CDR1 SGDLS, CDR2 YYNGEE. In DNA form, the CDR3 reads TGTGCCAGCAGCGCCCGGGACGAGGATTCCCCACAGTATTTT. Translating it yields CASSARDEDSPQYF.

This clone was seen a few times. The chain joins TRBV11-1 to TRBJ2-3; possibly TRBD1 for D (6 bases). The V gene's germline CDR1 is SGHAT and CDR2 FQDESV (reference sequence). This CDR3 has 15 amino acids. V was shortened by 3 bases and J by 4 bases, with 14 bases between the two germline ends. CDR3 amino acids: CASSFGYRVSDTQYF. The CDR3, as DNA: TGTGCCAGCAGCTTCGGCTACAGGGTGTCAGATACGCAGTATTTT.

This clone has ten or more counts. The chain has TRBV20-1 and TRBJ2-5, with 8 nucleotides matching TRBD1. Unmatched junction bases numbered 12, after V lost 2 bases and J lost 1 base. The germline CDR1 and CDR2 sequences are DFQATT and SNEGSKA (reference sequence). This CDR3 comprises 17 residues. This chain's CDR3 is CSARWDRDRRFQETQYF. For the CDR3, the DNA is TGCAGTGCTAGATGGGACCGGGACAGGAGGTTCCAAGAGACCCAGTACTTC.

The chain couples TRBV20-1 to TRBJ2-1, with D uncertain. There are 12 residues in the CDR3. Trimming removed 2 bases from V and 5 bases from J, with 7 bases in between. The germline gives CDR1 DFQATT, CDR2 SNEGSKA (reference sequence). In DNA, the CDR3 is TGCAGTGCTAGATATCGGGACAATGAGCAGTTCTTC. This codes for CSARYRDNEQFF.

This clone was observed many times. The gene calls are TRBV20-1 and TRBJ1-1; 7 bases are a match to TRBD1. CDR3 length: 12 residues. The germline V gene encodes CDR1 DFQATT and CDR2 SNEGSKA (reference sequence). V trimming: 2 bases; J trimming: 3 bases; junction bases outside the gene matches: 0. This chain's CDR3 is CSARQGDTEAFF. CDR3 DNA sequence: TGCAGTGCTAGACAGGGGGACACTGAAGCTTTCTTT.

The table lists this clone with many counts. The V call is TRBV3-1, the J call TRBJ2-1; the match to TRBD2 covers 13 bases. The CDR3 loop spans 18 amino acids. The germline V gene has CDR1 LGHDT and CDR2 YNNKEL (reference sequence). With 4 bases clipped from V and 1 base from J, the junction kept 7 bases outside the gene matches. CDR3 bases: TGTGCCAGCAGCCTAGGGACTAGCGGGGCCCTTTCCTACAATGAGCAGTTCTTC. It specifies CASSLGTSGALSYNEQFF.

Points on this clone: Mismatch with germline at one junction end may stem from a read error. The rearrangement uses TRBV28 and TRBJ1-1; D is unresolved. Germline values: CDR1 MDHEN, CDR2 SYDVKM. The CDR3 is 14 residues long. CDR3: CASGLLQRNTEAFF. Here the CDR3 DNA reads TGTGCCAGCGGTTTGCTTCAGCGGAACACTGAAGCTTTCTTT.

This clone occurred a few times. The genes are TRBV27 and TRBJ1-5; 8 bases are a match to TRBD1. The V gene end was trimmed by 5 bases and the J gene end by 3 bases; junction bases not matched to a gene: 15. This CDR3 is 18 amino acids long. Germline V gives CDR1 MNHEY, CDR2 SMNVEV (reference sequence). CDR3 sequence: CASSPRHPWTGNNQPQHF. The DNA for the CDR3 is TGTGCCAGCAGTCCACGTCATCCATGGACAGGGAACAATCAGCCCCAGCATTTT.

A few counts support this clone. The germline gene is not matched at one end of the junction; a read error may be the cause. V usage is TRBV28 and J usage is TRBJ1-2; D gene uncertain. This CDR3 is 12 amino acids long. Germline values: CDR1 MDHEN, CDR2 SYDVKM. The CDR3 sequence is CDSSPIGGGYTF. CDR3 coding DNA: TGTGACAGCAGTCCCATAGGAGGAGGCTACACCTTC.

The V call is TRBV19, the J call TRBJ2-7, with a weak D call TRBD1 (6 bases). Trimming stripped 4 bases from V and 7 bases from J, with 20 bases between. Germline CDR1 and CDR2: LNHDA and SQIVND (reference sequence). The CDR3 spans 15 residues. Here the CDR3 reads CASSTGESLWGEQYF. The CDR3 DNA follows: TGTGCCAGTAGTACAGGGGAATCCCTCTGGGGAGAGCAGTACTTC.